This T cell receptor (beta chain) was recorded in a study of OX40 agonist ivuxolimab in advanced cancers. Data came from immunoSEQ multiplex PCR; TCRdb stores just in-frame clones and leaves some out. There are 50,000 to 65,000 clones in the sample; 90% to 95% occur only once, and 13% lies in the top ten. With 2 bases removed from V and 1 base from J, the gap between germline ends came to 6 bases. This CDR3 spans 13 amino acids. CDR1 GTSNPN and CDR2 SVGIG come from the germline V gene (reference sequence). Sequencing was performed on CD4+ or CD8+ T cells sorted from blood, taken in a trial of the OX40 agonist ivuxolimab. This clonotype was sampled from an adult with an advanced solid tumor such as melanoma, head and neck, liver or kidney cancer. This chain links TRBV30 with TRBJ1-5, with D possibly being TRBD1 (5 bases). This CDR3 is CAWSQGSNQPQHF. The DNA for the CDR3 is TGTGCCTGGAGTCAGGGCAGCAATCAGCCCCAGCATTTT.